This T cell receptor (beta chain) came from a study of T cell repertoires in cytomegalovirus infection. Whole-study context: CMV epitopes in the study were HLA-C-restricted (recently identified) and HLA-B-restricted (well studied). The public TCR beta signatures pointed to both CMV infection and matching HLA type. Broader study findings: Cumulated frequencies of public TCR beta families served to identify carriers of CMV plus the relevant HLA. Dominating the ex vivo response were TCR beta clonotypes that were CMV-specific and HLA-C-restricted.

Germline V gene data show CDR1 as MNHEY and CDR2 as SVGAGI. Trimming cost V 5 bases and J 5 bases; bases outside gene matches: 3. This CDR3 comprises 14 residues. Each CDR3 protein is one row after TCRdb ran MiXCR on the reads. In the table there are some 590,000 distinct CDR3 sequences, around two fifths of which are singletons. About this clonotype itself: Antigen specificity is unknown.

Sequenced material: cultured PBMCs, taken from culture after CMV antigen stimulation. This receptor was taken from a human donor in good health (CMV status not recorded). Some clones in this sample may be carry-over from other donors' samples. This rearrangement joins TRBV6-5 to TRBJ1-5, with 10 bases that match TRBD1. CDR3 nucleotides: TGTGCCAGCAGTCGACAGGGGGCTGATCAGCCCCAGCATTTT. This sequence encodes CASSRQGADQPQHF.